This TCR beta chain was sequenced during a study of CD4+ T cells in melanoma. Profiling relied on immunoSEQ multiplex PCR, and the TCRdb table lists in-frame clones only, not all of them. This sample has about 11,000 clones; roughly 63% occur once, and the top ten carry approximately 14%. The ends were cut back, 6 bases at V and 10 bases at J, with 16 bases in the middle. This CDR3 region has 13 residues. CDR1 and CDR2 from the germline V gene are WNHNN and SYGVQD (reference sequence). Study-wide results and limits: A reported correlation linked neoantigen-specific CD4+ T cells to CD8+, macrophage and B cell function.

Concerning this clone: Antigen unknown.

This clonotype originated in a human donor with melanoma. V usage is TRBV10-1 and J usage is TRBJ2-1; D is perhaps TRBD1 (6 bases). Material for sequencing was cells from a culture (not recorded whether cultured in vitro). CDR3 bases: TGCGCCAGCAGCCAGTACAGGGCCGGGGAGCAGTTCTTC. This encodes CASSQYRAGEQFF.